The 5 T cell receptor beta chains reported below all come from one sample, sequenced in a study of response to subunit inactivated influenza vaccine. Each CDR3 protein gets one entry after TCRdb re-called the RT-PCR reads with MiXCR. Among hundreds of thousands of distinct CDR3 sequences listed, 7.5% to 8.5% were seen once. Specimen: PBMCs from blood, collected about 24 months after vaccination. The receptors come from a man between 50 and 75 years old who received an inactivated influenza vaccine.

A word on this clonotype: A read error is possible here, since a much larger clone lies one base away. This chain uses TRBV20-1 with TRBJ2-1; 9 bases align to TRBD2. Germline-derived CDR1 and CDR2 are DFQATT and SNEGSKA (reference sequence). The CDR3 covers 16 residues. The CDR3 protein is CCARQPGTSRVNEQFF. The CDR3 region has the DNA TGCTGTGCTAGACAGCCCGGGACTAGCAGGGTCAATGAGCAGTTCTTC.

This clonotype was recorded at least ten times. The V call is TRBV4-2, the J call TRBJ2-1, with TRBD2 matching over 8 bases. The CDR3 runs to 16 residues. J lost 5 bases, V lost 6 bases, and 12 bases had no gene match. Germline V gene lookup returns CDR1 LGHNA and CDR2 YNFKEQ. CDR3 residues: CASRLMGGGPNNEQFF. The CDR3 DNA follows: TGTGCCAGCAGGCTCATGGGCGGGGGGCCGAACAATGAGCAGTTCTTC.

This chain joins TRBV5-1 and TRBJ2-7; D gene uncertain. The CDR3 runs 13 residues. V lost 5 bases, J lost 3 bases, and 12 bases lay in between. Germline V gives CDR1 SGHRS, CDR2 YFSETQ. CDR3 in amino acids: CASSVVPFYEQYF. For the CDR3, the DNA is TGCGCCAGCAGTGTCGTGCCGTTCTACGAGCAGTACTTC.

The chain carries TRBV18 and TRBJ1-2, with D tentatively TRBD1 (6 bases). The CDR3 has 15 residues. Trimming removed 4 bases at V and 8 bases at J, with 20 bases between. The germline gives CDR1 KGHSH, CDR2 LQKENI. CDR3 protein: CASSLARQVAEGYTF. The DNA of the CDR3 is TGTGCCAGCTCACTAGCCCGACAGGTTGCCGAGGGCTACACCTTC. Filled out from reference TRBV18 and TRBJ1-2, the complete variable domain reads NAGVMQNPRHLVRRRGQEARLRCSPMKGHSHVYWYRQLPEEGLKFMVYLQKENIIDESGMPKERFSAEFPKEGPSILRIQQVVRGDSAAYFCASSLARQVAEGYTFGSGTRLTVV.

This rearrangement joins TRBV5-1 to TRBJ2-3; D is perhaps TRBD1 (5 bases). The CDR3 loop spans 16 amino acids. V was trimmed by 2 bases and J by 0 bases, leaving 13 bases between them. The germline V gene encodes CDR1 SGHRS and CDR2 YFSETQ. CDR3 region: CASSFQGFSSTDTQYF. The CDR3 bases are TGCGCCAGCAGCTTCCAGGGCTTCTCTAGCACAGATACGCAGTATTTT.